These 22 T cell receptor beta chains originate from one sample sequenced in a study of control samples from healthy donors and cancer patients. Some clones are missing from TCRdb's copy, which holds only in-frame ones; the method was immunoSEQ multiplex PCR. The repertoire consists of about 61,000 clones, with 90% occurring once and the leading ten covering over 5%. Sequencing was done on a sample of PBMCs. Source of these receptors: a man aged 60-69 years with colorectal cancer.

The chain uses TRBV11-3 and TRBJ1-4, with 8 bases lining up with TRBD1. The CDR3 is 15 amino acids. CDR1 is SGHNT, CDR2 YENEEA, per germline. With 5 bases clipped from V and 5 bases from J, the junction kept 7 bases outside the gene matches. CDR3 in amino acids: CASSQRTGSNEKLFF. For the CDR3, the DNA is TGTGCCAGCAGCCAGAGGACAGGGTCGAATGAAAAACTGTTTTTT.

This clone was counted once. V and J are TRBV7-3 and TRBJ2-7, with a tentative D call TRBD2 (6 bases). Trimming pared 3 bases from V and 6 bases from J, leaving 15 bases between. The CDR3 has 14 residues. CDR1 is SGHTA, CDR2 FQGTGA, per germline. The CDR3 DNA reads as TGTGCCAGCAGCTTTGGAGGGTCCGGAGGCGAGCAGTACTTC. Translation gives CASSFGGSGGEQYF.

This chain connects TRBV14 to TRBJ2-7; TRBD2 might be the D (5 bases). The germline CDR1 and CDR2 sequences are SGHDN and FVKESK. The CDR3 contains 13 residues. Trimming took off 1 base at V and 6 bases at J, with 10 bases between the two ends. The CDR3 is CASSQVLGSEQYF. The CDR3 DNA is TGTGCCAGCAGCCAAGTGCTAGGGAGCGAGCAGTACTTC. Together with reference TRBV14 and TRBJ2-7, the CDR3 gives the full variable domain: EAGVTQFPSHSVIEKGQTVTLRCDPISGHDNLYWYRRVMGKEIKFLLHFVKESKQDESGMPNNRFLAERTGGTYSTLKVQPAELEDSGVYFCASSQVLGSEQYFGPGTRLTVT.

V gene TRBV18 combines with J gene TRBJ1-6; D is undetermined. The CDR3 has 14 residues. V was shortened by 4 bases and J by 5 bases, with 9 bases between the two germline ends. Germline V CDR1 and CDR2: KGHSH, LQKENI. The CDR3 protein is CASSRRADNSPLHF. CDR3 nucleotides: TGTGCCAGCTCACGCCGGGCCGATAATTCACCCCTCCACTTT.

This clone is a singleton in its sample. The chain combines TRBV3-1 (or the pseudogene TRBV3-2) with TRBJ2-7, with 9 bases identical to TRBD2. V lost 6 bases, J lost 3 bases, and 15 bases stayed unmatched. CDR3 length: 17 residues. Germline CDR1 LGHDT, CDR2 YNNKEL (reference sequence). This CDR3 reads CASRPKGLAGPHYEQYF. The CDR3 coding sequence is TGTGCCAGCAGACCCAAGGGTCTAGCGGGGCCCCACTACGAGCAGTACTTC.

This clone was observed a single time. The chain has TRBV6-4 and TRBJ1-6, with D uncertain. The CDR3 is 19 amino acids. Germline CDR1 is MRHNA and CDR2 is SNTAGT. The germline V and J ends were trimmed by 2 bases and 5 bases, with 22 bases remaining between them. CDR3 in DNA: TGTGCCAGCAGTGACGGGCCACTTTTGCCGAGGCCGGATAATTCACCCCTCCACTTT. It translates to CASSDGPLLPRPDNSPLHF.

The V call is TRBV7-9, the J call TRBJ2-6, with 7 bases matching TRBD1. This CDR3 is 17 amino acids long. Per the germline V gene, CDR1 is SEHNR and CDR2 is FQNEAQ (reference sequence). The V segment lost 7 bases and the J segment 0 bases; nucleotides outside the gene matches: 9. This CDR3 is CASKGGDSSSGANVLTF. For the CDR3, the DNA is TGTGCCAGCAAGGGTGGGGACAGTTCCTCTGGGGCCAACGTCCTGACTTTC.

The chain is built from TRBV7-6 and TRBJ2-2; no clear D. The V gene's germline CDR1 is SGHVS and CDR2 FNYEAQ. Trimming cost V 0 bases and J 0 bases, with 5 bases left between them. This CDR3 spans 15 amino acids. This CDR3 is CASSLARANTGELFF. CDR3 nucleotides: TGTGCCAGCAGCTTAGCTCGGGCGAACACCGGGGAGCTGTTTTTT. Filled out from reference TRBV7-6 and TRBJ2-2, the complete variable domain reads GAGVSQSPRYKVTKRGQDVALRCDPISGHVSLYWYRQALGQGPEFLTYFNYEAQQDKSGLPNDRFSAERPEGSISTLTIQRTEQRDSAMYRCASSLARANTGELFFGEGSRLTVL.

CDR3 bases: TGCGCCAGCAGCCCACGGGGACTAGCTAGGGCAGATACGCAGTATTTT. It specifies CASSPRGLARADTQYF. The chain uses TRBV4-1 and TRBJ2-3, with 9 bases aligning to TRBD2. Germline assignment: CDR1 MGHRA and CDR2 YSYEKL. J gave up 4 bases and V 4 bases, and 9 bases lay outside the gene matches. The CDR3 covers 16 residues.

This chain links TRBV9 with TRBJ2-1; D ambiguous. In germline, CDR1 is SGDLS, CDR2 YYNGEE. CDR3 length: 18 residues. Trimming pared 4 bases from V and 2 bases from J, leaving 22 bases between. CDR3: CASSTQGSTIKTYNEQFF. In nucleotides, the CDR3 is TGTGCCAGCAGCACACAAGGGTCGACCATTAAGACCTACAATGAGCAGTTCTTC.

Here the CDR3 DNA reads TGTGCCTGGAGTGAACAGAAGAATCAGCCCCAGCATTTT. As protein: CAWSEQKNQPQHF. The V gene is TRBV30, the J gene TRBJ1-5; D gene ambiguous. Trimming removed 1 base at V and 4 bases at J, with 8 bases between. The CDR3 sequence is 13 residues long. CDR1 GTSNPN and CDR2 SVGIG come from the germline V gene (reference sequence). Drawing the rest from reference TRBV30 and TRBJ1-5, the complete variable domain is SQTIHQWPATLVQPVGSPLSLECTVEGTSNPNLYWYRQAAGRGLQLLFYSVGIGQISSEVPQNLSASRPQDRQFILSSKKLLLSDSGFYLCAWSEQKNQPQHFGDGTRLSIL.

The rearrangement joins TRBV30 to TRBJ2-7, with a tentative D call TRBD2 (7 bases). This CDR3 comprises 13 residues. Germline CDR1 GTSNPN, CDR2 SVGIG (reference sequence). The V end lost 5 bases, the J end lost 2 bases, and 13 bases lay between the germline ends. DNA for the CDR3: TGTGCCTGGGGGGGCGGGGGCCCCTACGAGCAGTACTTC. This gives the protein CAWGGGGPYEQYF.

V usage is TRBV11-3 and J usage is TRBJ1-3; unclear D gene. V lost 4 bases, J lost 2 bases, and 27 bases lay in between. Germline loops: CDR1 SGHNT, CDR2 YENEEA. This CDR3 is built from 20 residues. Here the CDR3 reads CASSWSGTGFLGYAGNTIYF. CDR3 sequence (DNA): TGTGCCAGCAGCTGGAGTGGCACGGGGTTTCTAGGGTATGCTGGAAACACCATATATTTT.

The chain employs TRBV7-9 and TRBJ2-1; D not certain. Germline CDR1 is SEHNR and CDR2 is FQNEAQ (reference sequence). Trimming cost V 5 bases and J 6 bases, with 14 bases left between them. The CDR3 has 14 amino acids. CDR3 sequence reads: CASSPRLGRNEQFF. Written as DNA, the CDR3 is TGTGCCAGCAGCCCCCGGCTCGGCCGCAATGAGCAGTTCTTC.

V usage is TRBV5-4 and J usage is TRBJ2-1, with 7 nucleotides matching TRBD2. The CDR3 has 14 residues. The trim removed 7 bases at V and 1 base at J, leaving 5 bases unmatched. Per germline, CDR1 SGHNT and CDR2 YYREEE (reference sequence). The CDR3 DNA reads as TGTGCCAGCTCTGGCGGGGGATCCTACAATGAGCAGTTCTTC. Its protein is CASSGGGSYNEQFF.

The chain carries TRBV20-1 and TRBJ2-7, with D tentatively TRBD1 (6 bases). The CDR3 is 10 amino acids. The V and J ends lost 6 bases and 11 bases respectively, with 14 bases between them. Looked up from germline, CDR1 is DFQATT and CDR2 is SNEGSKA (reference sequence). CDR3 region: CSAPSGHKYF. Here the CDR3 DNA reads TGCAGTGCACCTTCGGGACACAAGTACTTC.

The chain uses TRBV19 and TRBJ1-2; no reliable D call. Trimming shortened V by 3 bases and J by 2 bases, and 7 bases separated the two germline ends. This CDR3 contains 13 residues. CDR1 LNHDA and CDR2 SQIVND come from the germline V gene (reference sequence). CDR3 protein: CASSIPGNYGYTF. CDR3 DNA sequence: TGTGCCAGTAGTATTCCCGGAAACTATGGCTACACCTTC.

This clone occurred a few times. This chain links TRBV2 with TRBJ1-5; possibly TRBD1 for D (5 bases). Trimming removed 4 bases at V and 6 bases at J, with 13 bases between. Germline assignment: CDR1 SNHLY and CDR2 FYNNEI. The CDR3 covers 14 residues. The CDR3 region has the DNA TGTGCCAGCAGTGGGGCCCAGGGTGGTCAGCCCCAGCATTTT. Translation: CASSGAQGGQPQHF.

V is TRBV5-4 and J is TRBJ2-5; TRBD1 matches 8 bases. CDR1 is SGHNT, CDR2 YYREEE, per germline (reference sequence). The CDR3 consists of 14 residues. Trimming removed 4 bases from V and 1 base from J; junction bases left unmatched: 3. CDR3 sequence reads: CASSPGQAQETQYF. CDR3 nucleotides: TGTGCCAGCAGCCCGGGACAGGCCCAAGAGACCCAGTACTTC.

A single count supports this clone. The rearrangement links TRBV18 to TRBJ2-7; 13 bases agree with TRBD2. Germline V CDR1 and CDR2: KGHSH, LQKENI. Trimming took 2 bases from V and 7 from J; bases not matched to a gene: 8. This CDR3 has 16 residues. CDR3 sequence (DNA): TGTGCCAGCTCACCAAGGGGACTAGCGGGGCCTGAGGAGCAGTACTTC. It codes for CASSPRGLAGPEEQYF.

The rearrangement joins TRBV28 to TRBJ2-2; D gene ambiguous. V was cut by 3 bases and J by 8 bases, with 4 bases left in between. The germline CDR1 and CDR2 sequences are MDHEN and SYDVKM. The length of the CDR3 is 11 residues. The CDR3 DNA sequence: TGTGCCAGCAGTTTTAGGGGGGAGCTGTTTTTT. Translating it yields CASSFRGELFF.

The CDR3 loop is CASTMGRGANYGYTF. The DNA for the CDR3 is TGTGCCAGTACCATGGGGAGGGGAGCTAACTATGGCTACACCTTC. The J gene is TRBJ1-2, the V gene TRBV19; possibly TRBD1 for D (5 bases). Germline-derived CDR1 and CDR2 are LNHDA and SQIVND (reference sequence). V lost 7 bases and J 0 bases, leaving 15 bases between the germline ends. The CDR3 sequence is 15 residues long.